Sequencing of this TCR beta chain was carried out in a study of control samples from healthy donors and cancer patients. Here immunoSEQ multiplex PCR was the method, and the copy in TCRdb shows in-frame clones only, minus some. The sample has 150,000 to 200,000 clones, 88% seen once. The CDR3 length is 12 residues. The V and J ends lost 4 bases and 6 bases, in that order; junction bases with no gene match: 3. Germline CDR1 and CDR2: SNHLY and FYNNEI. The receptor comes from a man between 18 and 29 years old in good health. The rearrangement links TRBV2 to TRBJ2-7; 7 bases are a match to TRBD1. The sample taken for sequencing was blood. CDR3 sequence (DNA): TGTGCCAGCAGTGCGGCAGGGGGCGAGCAGTACTTC. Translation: CASSAAGGEQYF.